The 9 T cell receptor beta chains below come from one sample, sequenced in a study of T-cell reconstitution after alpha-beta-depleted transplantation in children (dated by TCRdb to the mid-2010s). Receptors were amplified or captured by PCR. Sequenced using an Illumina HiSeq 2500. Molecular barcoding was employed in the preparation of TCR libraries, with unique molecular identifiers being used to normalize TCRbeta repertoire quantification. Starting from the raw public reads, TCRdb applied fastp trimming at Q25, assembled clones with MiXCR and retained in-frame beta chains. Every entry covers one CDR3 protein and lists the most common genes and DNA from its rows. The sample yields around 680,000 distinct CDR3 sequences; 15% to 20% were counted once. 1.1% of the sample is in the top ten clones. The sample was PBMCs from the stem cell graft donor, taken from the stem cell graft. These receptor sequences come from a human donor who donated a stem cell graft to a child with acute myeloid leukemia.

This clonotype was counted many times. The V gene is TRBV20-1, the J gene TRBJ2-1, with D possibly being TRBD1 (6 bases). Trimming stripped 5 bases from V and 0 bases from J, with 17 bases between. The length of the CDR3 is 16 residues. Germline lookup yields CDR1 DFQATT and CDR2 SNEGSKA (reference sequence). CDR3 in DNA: TGCAGTGCTCCTACTACAGGGTTTGGCTCCTACAATGAGCAGTTCTTC. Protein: CSAPTTGFGSYNEQFF.

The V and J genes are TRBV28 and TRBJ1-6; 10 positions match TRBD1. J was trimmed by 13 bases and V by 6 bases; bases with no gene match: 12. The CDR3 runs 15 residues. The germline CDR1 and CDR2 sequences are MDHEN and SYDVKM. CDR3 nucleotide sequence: TGTGCCAGCAGCCGCGTAGGGACAGGGGTATCCCCCCTCCACTTT. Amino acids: CASSRVGTGVSPLHF. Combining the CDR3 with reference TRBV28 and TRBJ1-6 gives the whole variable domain DVKVTQSSRYLVKRTGEKVFLECVQDMDHENMFWYRQDPGLGLRLIYFSYDVKMKEKGDIPEGYSVSREKKERFSLILESASTNQTSMYLCASSRVGTGVSPLHFGNGTRLTVT.

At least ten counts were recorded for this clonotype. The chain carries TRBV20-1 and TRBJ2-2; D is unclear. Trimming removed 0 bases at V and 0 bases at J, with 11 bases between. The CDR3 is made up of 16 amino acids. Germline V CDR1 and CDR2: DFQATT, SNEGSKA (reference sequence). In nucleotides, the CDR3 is TGCAGTGCTAGAGAAAAGCCCTCCACGAACACCGGGGAGCTGTTTTTT. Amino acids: CSAREKPSTNTGELFF.

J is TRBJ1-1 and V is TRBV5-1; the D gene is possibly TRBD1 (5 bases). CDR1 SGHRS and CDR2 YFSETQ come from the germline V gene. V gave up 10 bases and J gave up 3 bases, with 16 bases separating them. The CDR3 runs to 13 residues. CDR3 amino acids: CAWRRDEDTEAFF. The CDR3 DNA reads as TGCGCCTGGCGGAGGGACGAAGACACTGAAGCTTTCTTT.

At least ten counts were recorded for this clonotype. DNA for the CDR3: TGTGCCAGCAGCCCGGAGGGGGCAGCCTACGAGCAGTACGTC. This codes for CASSPEGAAYEQYV. V is TRBV5-6 and J is TRBJ2-7; a weak D match, TRBD1 (7 bases). Germline V gives CDR1 SGHDT, CDR2 YYEEEE. There are 14 residues in the CDR3. Trimming took 4 bases from V and 2 from J, leaving 13 bases between them.

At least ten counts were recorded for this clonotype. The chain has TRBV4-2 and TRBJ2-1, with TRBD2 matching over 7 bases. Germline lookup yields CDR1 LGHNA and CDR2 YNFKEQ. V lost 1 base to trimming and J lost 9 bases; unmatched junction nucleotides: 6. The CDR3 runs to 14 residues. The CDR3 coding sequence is TGTGCCAGCAGCCAAGGGGAGGGCGGGAGTGAGCAGTTCTTC. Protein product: CASSQGEGGSEQFF.

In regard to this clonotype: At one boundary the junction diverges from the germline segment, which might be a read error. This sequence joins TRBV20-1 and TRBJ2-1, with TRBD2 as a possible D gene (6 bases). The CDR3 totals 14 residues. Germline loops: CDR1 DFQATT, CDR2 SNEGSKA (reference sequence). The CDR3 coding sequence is TGCAGTTCTAGCGAGACTAGGGGCTACAATGAGCAGTTCTTC. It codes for CSSSETRGYNEQFF.

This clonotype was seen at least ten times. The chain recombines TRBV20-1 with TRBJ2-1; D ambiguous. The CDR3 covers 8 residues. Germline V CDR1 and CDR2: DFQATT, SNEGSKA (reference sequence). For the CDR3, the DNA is TGCTGTAGCAATGAGCAGTTCTTC. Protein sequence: CCSNEQFF.

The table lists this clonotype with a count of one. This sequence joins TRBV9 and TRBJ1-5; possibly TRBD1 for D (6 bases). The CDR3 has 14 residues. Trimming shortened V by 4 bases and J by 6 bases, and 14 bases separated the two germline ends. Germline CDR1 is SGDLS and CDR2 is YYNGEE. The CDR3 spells CASSHAGGVQPQHF. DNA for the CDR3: TGTGCCAGCAGCCACGCGGGGGGCGTTCAGCCCCAGCATTTT.